This T cell receptor (beta chain) was recorded in a study of CD8 T cells in Susac syndrome. The authors carried out high-throughput sequencing of TCR beta. They applied it to CD8+ and CD4+ T cells obtained from blood. TEMRA cells were enriched by FACS, while CD8+ and CD4+ T cells were obtained through a negative isolation that was performed magnetically. RNA totalling about 0.45 to 1 ug underwent reverse transcription with random hexamers. TCRdb re-derived calls from the immunoSEQ multiplex PCR reads in MiXCR, one entry per CDR3 protein. This sample carries approximately 200,000 distinct CDR3 sequences, 90% to 95% of them seen once, and the ten largest clones take 0.085% to 0.095%. The ends were cut back, 0 bases at V and 7 bases at J, with 4 bases in the middle. Per germline, CDR1 MNHNY and CDR2 SVGAGI (reference sequence). The CDR3 sequence is 13 residues long.

The genes are TRBV6-6 and TRBJ1-6; D unclear. The sample taken for sequencing was CD4+ T cells from PBMCs. This clonotype originated in a human donor with multiple sclerosis. CDR3 DNA: TGTGCCAGCAGTTACTCGAAGAATTCACCCCTCCACTTT. The encoded protein is CASSYSKNSPLHF.